The TCR beta chain under discussion was sequenced for a study of T cells in Graves' hyperthyroidism and ophthalmopathy. With regard to this clonotype: Its antigen is currently unknown.

RNA transcripts yielded amplified TCR beta CDR3 regions. The HTBI set primed first-round TCR CDR3 RT-PCR. MiXCR, run by TCRdb on the multiplex PCR reads, gives a single entry per CDR3 protein. The data contain 620,000 or so distinct CDR3 sequences, about 14% of them singletons. General study results and limits: In blood, most of the thyroid clonotypes expanded above 0.001 were also present.

This CDR3 has 17 residues. The V and J ends lost 4 bases and 4 bases, in that order; junction bases with no gene match: 9. Germline V gene data show CDR1 as KGHDR and CDR2 as SFDVKD. The receptor was derived from a woman in her fifties or sixties with Graves' ophthalmopathy. The chain couples TRBV24-1 to TRBJ2-7; 13 positions agree with TRBD2. Sequenced: blood. DNA for the CDR3: TGTGCCACCAGTGACCTTTTGGGGACTAGCGGGATGTACGAGCAGTACTTC. Its protein is CATSDLLGTSGMYEQYF.